The 9 T cell receptor beta chains in this list originate from one sample, sequenced in a study of shared clonotypes between healthy human individuals. Here immunoSEQ multiplex PCR was the method, and the copy in TCRdb shows in-frame clones only, minus some. Here the sample spans 450,000 to 500,000 clones, more than 65% being singletons. Sequenced: PBMCs. These receptors were taken from a woman aged 40 to 50 in good health. Some clones in this sample may be carry-over from other donors' samples.

The chain carries TRBV7-9 and TRBJ1-1; D is ambiguous. Trimming shortened V by 2 bases and J by 3 bases, and 7 bases separated the two germline ends. The CDR3 has 13 residues. The V gene's germline CDR1 is SEHNR and CDR2 FQNEAQ (reference sequence). The CDR3: CASSLIEDTEAFF. Here the CDR3 DNA reads TGTGCCAGCAGCTTAATAGAGGACACTGAAGCTTTCTTT.

V is TRBV5-4 and J is TRBJ2-6; D is perhaps TRBD2 (6 bases). Germline CDR1 SGHNT, CDR2 YYREEE (reference sequence). The CDR3 contains 17 residues. The germline V and J ends were trimmed by 0 bases and 0 bases, with 10 bases remaining between them. CDR3 bases: TGTGCCAGCAGCTTGGGACGGACTAACTCTGGGGCCAACGTCCTGACTTTC. Its protein product is CASSLGRTNSGANVLTF.

The CDR3 protein is CASSLDARTNTEAFF. CDR3 bases: TGCGCCAGCAGCTTGGACGCCAGGACGAACACTGAAGCTTTCTTT. The chain links TRBV5-1 to TRBJ1-1; no definite D call. The CDR3 sequence is 15 residues long. Germline V lookup: CDR1 SGHRS, CDR2 YFSETQ. V lost 0 bases to trimming and J lost 1 base, with 10 bases between them. The whole variable domain, remainder taken from reference TRBV5-1 and TRBJ1-1, is KAGVTQTPRYLIKTRGQQVTLSCSPISGHRSVSWYQQTPGQGLQFLFEYFSETQRNKGNFPGRFSGRQFSNSRSEMNVSTLELGDSALYLCASSLDARTNTEAFFGQGTRLTVV.

Concerning this clone: A read error is the likely source, as a far larger clone sits one nucleotide away. CDR3 DNA sequence: TGCGCCAGCAGTGAGTTAAAGGGACAGGGAAATCAGCCCCGGCATTTT. Translated, it gives CASSELKGQGNQPRHF. The chain uses TRBV10-2 and TRBJ1-5; TRBD1 aligns across 9 bases. CDR1 and CDR2 from the germline V gene are WSHSY and SAAADI. This CDR3 contains 16 residues.

The chain couples TRBV2 to TRBJ2-7; 8 positions agree with TRBD1. Unmatched junction bases numbered 11, after V lost 6 bases and J lost 7 bases. Germline CDR1 is SNHLY and CDR2 is FYNNEI. There are 14 residues in the CDR3. CDR3 in amino acids: CASRALGQVGEQYF. The CDR3 nucleotides are TGTGCCAGCAGGGCCCTGGGACAGGTCGGGGAGCAGTACTTC.

The chain has TRBV5-1 and TRBJ2-7; 13 bases agree with TRBD2. Germline CDR1 and CDR2: SGHRS and YFSETQ. This CDR3 is built from 17 residues. Unmatched junction bases numbered 7, after V lost 3 bases and J lost 1 base. The CDR3 region is CASSSRTSGSFSYEQYF. CDR3 coding DNA: TGCGCCAGCAGCTCCCGGACTAGCGGGAGTTTTTCCTACGAGCAGTACTTC.

To note about this clone: The junction departs from the called germline gene at one end, perhaps through a read error. The sample carries other DNA sequences with the same CDR3. The gene calls are TRBV5-1 and TRBJ1-1; D uncertain. This CDR3 contains 14 residues. Germline CDR1 and CDR2: SGHRS and YFSETQ. CDR3 coding DNA: TGCGCCAGCAGCGAAAGGATCCCTAACACCGAAGCTTTCTTT. This codes for CASSERIPNTEAFF.

This chain uses TRBV11-3 with TRBJ2-3; TRBD2 matches at 10 bases. With 4 bases clipped from V and 1 base from J, the junction kept 5 bases outside the gene matches. The germline CDR1 and CDR2 sequences are SGHNT and YENEEA. There are 16 residues in the CDR3. For the CDR3, the DNA is TGTGCCAGCAGCTCCACCGGGACTAGCGGCACAGATACGCAGTATTTT. Translated: CASSSTGTSGTDTQYF.

V is TRBV5-1 and J is TRBJ2-1, with TRBD2 matching 12 bases. Germline V gives CDR1 SGHRS, CDR2 YFSETQ. V dropped 0 bases and J dropped 6; count of bases not matched to a gene: 4. The CDR3 has 16 amino acids. This chain's CDR3 is CASSLAPSGRVNEQFF. DNA of the CDR3: TGCGCCAGCAGCTTGGCACCTAGCGGGAGGGTCAATGAGCAGTTCTTC.